This T cell receptor beta chain was sequenced during a study of cytomegalovirus exposure and HLA in healthy donors. Study details: From donors who were HLA-typed, an early data release held approximately 84 million unique TCRs.

PCR primers comprised 60 Vbeta and 13 Jbeta primers. Produced via immunoSEQ multiplex PCR; TCRdb's table is partial and in-frame only. Of tens of thousands of clones in the sample, about 78% were seen once. The V gene's germline CDR1 is MGHRA and CDR2 YSYEKL. The CDR3 has 14 residues. V lost 3 bases to trimming and J lost 11 bases; unmatched junction nucleotides: 9. Sequencing used PBMCs. This TCR came from a woman aged 40 to 50 in good health and CMV-seropositive. The chain couples TRBV4-1 to TRBJ1-5; 8 bases fit TRBD1. The CDR3 DNA is TGCGCCAGCAGCCAGTCAGGGGGCCAATTGTCCCAGCATTTT. This codes for CASSQSGGQLSQHF.